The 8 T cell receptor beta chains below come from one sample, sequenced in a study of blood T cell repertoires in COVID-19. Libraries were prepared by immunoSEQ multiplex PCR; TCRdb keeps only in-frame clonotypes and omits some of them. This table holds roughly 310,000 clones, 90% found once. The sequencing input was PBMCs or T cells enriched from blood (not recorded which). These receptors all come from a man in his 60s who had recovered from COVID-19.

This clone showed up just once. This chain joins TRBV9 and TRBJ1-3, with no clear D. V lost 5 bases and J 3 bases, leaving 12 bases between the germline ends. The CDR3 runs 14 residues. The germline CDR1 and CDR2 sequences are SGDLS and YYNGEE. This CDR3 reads CASRAAGYGNTIYF. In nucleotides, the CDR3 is TGTGCCAGCAGAGCAGCAGGCTATGGAAACACCATATATTTT.

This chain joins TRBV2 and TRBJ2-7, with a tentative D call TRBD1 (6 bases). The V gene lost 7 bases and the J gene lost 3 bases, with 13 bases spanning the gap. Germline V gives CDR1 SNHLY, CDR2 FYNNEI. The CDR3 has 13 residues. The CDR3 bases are TGTGCCAGCACTAGGACAGACAGCTACGAGCAGTACTTC. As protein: CASTRTDSYEQYF. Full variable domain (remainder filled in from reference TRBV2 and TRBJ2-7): EPEVTQTPSHQVTQMGQEVILRCVPISNHLYFYWYRQILGQKVEFLVSFYNNEISEKSEIFDDQFSVERPDGSNFTLKIRSTKLEDSAMYFCASTRTDSYEQYFGPGTRLTVT.

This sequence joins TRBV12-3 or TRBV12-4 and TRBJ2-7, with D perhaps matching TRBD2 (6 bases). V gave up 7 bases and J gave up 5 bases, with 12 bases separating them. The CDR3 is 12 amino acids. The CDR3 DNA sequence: TGTGCCAGCACCCGGGGGTATCACGAGCAGTACTTC. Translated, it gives CASTRGYHEQYF.

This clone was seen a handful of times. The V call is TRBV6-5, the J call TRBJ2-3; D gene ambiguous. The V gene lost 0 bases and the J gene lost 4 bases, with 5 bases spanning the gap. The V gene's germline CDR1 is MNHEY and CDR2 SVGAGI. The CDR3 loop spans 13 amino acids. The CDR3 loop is CASSYSEADTQYF. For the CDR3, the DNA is TGTGCCAGCAGTTACTCCGAGGCAGATACGCAGTATTTT.

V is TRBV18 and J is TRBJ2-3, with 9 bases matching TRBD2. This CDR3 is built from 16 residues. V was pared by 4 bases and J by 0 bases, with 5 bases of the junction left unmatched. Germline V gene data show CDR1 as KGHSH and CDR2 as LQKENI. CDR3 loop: CASSRVAGVSTDTQYF. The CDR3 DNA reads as TGTGCCAGCTCACGGGTAGCGGGAGTTAGCACAGATACGCAGTATTTT.

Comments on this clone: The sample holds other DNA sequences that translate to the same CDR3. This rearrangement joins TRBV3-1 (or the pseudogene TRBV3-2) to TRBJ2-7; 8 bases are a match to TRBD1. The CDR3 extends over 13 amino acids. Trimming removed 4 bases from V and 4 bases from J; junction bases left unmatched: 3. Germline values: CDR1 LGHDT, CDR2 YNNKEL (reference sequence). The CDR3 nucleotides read TGTGCCAGCAGCCTTGGACAGGGATACGAGCAGTACTTC. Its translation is CASSLGQGYEQYF.

The CDR3 here is CASSLEQGLNTGELFF. The CDR3 nucleotides are TGTGCCAGCTCACTTGAACAGGGCCTGAACACCGGGGAGCTGTTTTTT. This chain uses TRBV18 with TRBJ2-2, with a weak D call TRBD1 (6 bases). CDR1 and CDR2 (germline): KGHSH, LQKENI. The V end was cut by 4 bases, the J end by 1 base, with 13 bases between. The CDR3 extends over 16 amino acids.

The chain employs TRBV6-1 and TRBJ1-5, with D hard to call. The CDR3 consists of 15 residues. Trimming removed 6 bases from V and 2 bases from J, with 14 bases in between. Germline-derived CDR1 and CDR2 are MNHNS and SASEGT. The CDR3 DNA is TGTGCCAGCAGGTACCCAGGAATTGGCAATCAGCCCCAGCATTTT. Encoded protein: CASRYPGIGNQPQHF.